Below, 20 T cell receptor beta chains from the same sample are listed, as sequenced in a study of cytomegalovirus exposure and HLA in healthy donors. The primer mix had 60 Vbeta and 13 Jbeta primers. Repertoires were generated with immunoSEQ multiplex PCR, while TCRdb's copy carries only in-frame clones and drops some. The sample table sets out more than 100,000 clones. The material sequenced was PBMCs. All receptors derive from a woman aged 35 to 49 in good health and CMV-seronegative.

The CDR3 is CASSPGIYGYTF. The CDR3 region has the DNA TGTGCCAGCAGCCCCGGGATCTATGGCTACACCTTC. The chain carries TRBV9 and TRBJ1-2, with D uncertain. The CDR3 extends over 12 amino acids. CDR1 and CDR2 (germline): SGDLS, YYNGEE. Trimming took off 4 bases at V and 4 bases at J, with 8 bases between the two ends.

The V gene is TRBV5-4, the J gene TRBJ1-4; 8 bases match TRBD1. This CDR3 has 15 amino acids. V lost 4 bases and J lost 7; bases outside the gene matches: 9. Germline values: CDR1 SGHNT, CDR2 YYREEE (reference sequence). CDR3 sequence (DNA): TGTGCCAGCAGCCTACGGACAGGGTCTCCTGAAAAACTGTTTTTT. It encodes CASSLRTGSPEKLFF.

The chain couples TRBV14 to TRBJ1-1, with D maybe TRBD1 (5 bases). V gave up 0 bases and J gave up 3 bases, with 11 bases separating them. This CDR3 contains 15 residues. The germline V gene has CDR1 SGHDN and CDR2 FVKESK. The CDR3 nucleotides are TGTGCCAGCAGCCAAGAGGCCCGGGGGGACACTGAAGCTTTCTTT. It codes for CASSQEARGDTEAFF.

J is TRBJ1-1 and V is TRBV9; 9 bases map to TRBD1. CDR3 length: 15 amino acids. From germline, CDR1 is SGDLS and CDR2 YYNGEE. V gave up 4 bases and J gave up 3 bases; unmatched junction bases: 7. The CDR3 sequence is CASSITGTGHTEAFF. The DNA of the CDR3 is TGTGCCAGCAGCATAACCGGGACAGGGCACACTGAAGCTTTCTTT.

This chain uses TRBV6-4 with TRBJ2-7; 7 bases agree with TRBD1. Germline V gene sequence: CDR1 MRHNA, CDR2 SNTAGT. This CDR3 has 16 amino acids. V gave up 6 bases and J gave up 2 bases; unmatched junction bases: 13. In DNA, the CDR3 is TGTGCCAGCAGCGTACAAAGGGACAGAGGACCCTACGAGCAGTACTTC. Translation gives CASSVQRDRGPYEQYF.

The V call is TRBV5-5, the J call TRBJ1-1; D may be TRBD1 (5 bases). The germline gives CDR1 SGHKS, CDR2 YYEKEE (reference sequence). CDR3 length: 16 amino acids. Trimming left V 6 bases short and J 0 bases short, with 18 bases between. The CDR3, as DNA: TGTGCCAGCATCGGCCCCGGGAGGGGCGTGAACACTGAAGCTTTCTTT. Residues: CASIGPGRGVNTEAFF.

V gene TRBV6-4 combines with J gene TRBJ2-1; 14 bases are shared with TRBD2. Germline V lookup: CDR1 MRHNA, CDR2 SNTAGT. The ends lost 6 bases at V and 8 bases at J; junction bases unmatched: 6. The CDR3 totals 15 residues. Here the CDR3 reads CASRSGTSGGYEQFF. Written as DNA, the CDR3 is TGTGCCAGCAGAAGCGGGACTAGCGGGGGTTATGAGCAGTTCTTC.

The chain employs TRBV6-5 and TRBJ1-2, with D possibly being TRBD1 (6 bases). V was clipped by 2 bases and J by 2 bases, with 15 bases between them. CDR3 length: 16 residues. Germline V gene sequence: CDR1 MNHEY, CDR2 SVGAGI. The CDR3 DNA sequence: TGTGCCAGCAGTTACACGAAGGTAGACAGGAACTATGGCTACACCTTC. Its translation is CASSYTKVDRNYGYTF.

A note on this clone: The sample holds other DNA sequences that translate to the same CDR3. The chain employs TRBV7-2 and TRBJ1-2, with 11 bases that match TRBD1. Germline V CDR1 and CDR2: SGHTA, FQGNSA. This CDR3 comprises 14 residues. J gave up 4 bases and V 5 bases, and 3 bases lay outside the gene matches. The CDR3 bases are TGTGCCAGCAGCCCCGGACAGGGGGCCTATGGCTACACCTTC. Protein product: CASSPGQGAYGYTF.

The chain employs TRBV5-1 and TRBJ2-7; 7 bases are shared with TRBD1. The CDR3 has 14 amino acids. CDR1 and CDR2 (germline): SGHRS, YFSETQ. V trimming: 4 bases; J trimming: 6 bases; junction bases outside the gene matches: 10. The CDR3 DNA follows: TGCGCCAGCAGCAGTTCGACAGGGACCTGCGAGCAGTACGTC. Translating it yields CASSSSTGTCEQYV.

This chain joins TRBV19 and TRBJ1-2, with unresolved D. This CDR3 spans 11 amino acids. The germline V and J ends were trimmed by 5 bases and 7 bases, with 8 bases remaining between them. Germline lookup yields CDR1 LNHDA and CDR2 SQIVND (reference sequence). The DNA of the CDR3 is TGTGCCAGTAGTGTCCGGGGTGGCTACACCTTC. Encoded protein: CASSVRGGYTF.

This chain links TRBV7-2 with TRBJ2-7; D is unresolved. The V gene's germline CDR1 is SGHTA and CDR2 FQGNSA. Trimming cost V 0 bases and J 1 base, with 7 bases left between them. This CDR3 contains 14 residues. The CDR3 reads CASSLALTSYEQYF. CDR3 nucleotide sequence: TGTGCCAGCAGCTTAGCCCTGACTTCCTACGAGCAGTACTTC.

The chain carries TRBV5-1 and TRBJ1-4; D possibly corresponds to TRBD1 (5 bases). CDR1 SGHRS and CDR2 YFSETQ come from the germline V gene. The ends were cut back, 4 bases at V and 8 bases at J, with 12 bases in the middle. This CDR3 contains 13 residues. CDR3 coding DNA: TGCGCCAGCAGCGGGCAGGGTACCGAAAAACTGTTTTTT. This gives the protein CASSGQGTEKLFF.

This CDR3 reads CASSLNSPGGYGYTF. The DNA for the CDR3 is TGTGCCAGCAGCTTAAATAGTCCGGGGGGCTATGGCTACACCTTC. J is TRBJ1-2 and V is TRBV7-3, with D possibly being TRBD1 (5 bases). In germline, CDR1 is SGHTA, CDR2 FQGTGA. The ends were cut back, 1 base at V and 4 bases at J, with 13 bases in the middle. This CDR3 comprises 15 residues.

The rearrangement joins TRBV5-6 to TRBJ2-5; 8 bases fit TRBD2. CDR1 is SGHDT and CDR2 is YYEEEE in the germline V gene. The ends lost 5 bases at V and 5 bases at J; junction bases unmatched: 8. The CDR3 is made up of 14 amino acids. The CDR3 is CASSSSGGVETQYF. CDR3 bases: TGTGCCAGCAGTTCCAGCGGGGGAGTTGAGACCCAGTACTTC. Full variable domain (remainder filled in from reference TRBV5-6 and TRBJ2-5): DAGVTQSPTHLIKTRGQQVTLRCSPKSGHDTVSWYQQALGQGPQFIFQYYEEEERQRGNFPDRFSGHQFPNYSSELNVNALLLGDSALYLCASSSSGGVETQYFGPGTRLLVL.

The chain joins TRBV4-3 to TRBJ2-1; TRBD2 matches 10 bases. Trimming removed 1 base from V and 6 bases from J; junction bases left unmatched: 3. The CDR3 loop spans 15 amino acids. Germline V CDR1 and CDR2: LGHNA, YSLEER. CDR3 coding DNA: TGCGCCAGCAGCCAAGGTAGCGGGGGGCCCAATGAGCAGTTCTTC. This encodes CASSQGSGGPNEQFF.

The J gene is TRBJ2-1, the V gene TRBV28, with TRBD1 matching 8 bases. The CDR3 has 16 residues. J gave up 3 bases and V 4 bases, and 8 bases lay outside the gene matches. From germline, CDR1 is MDHEN and CDR2 SYDVKM. The CDR3 DNA reads TGTGCCAGCAGTTCCTCTGGACAGGGCAACTACAATGAGCAGTTCTTC. Protein: CASSSSGQGNYNEQFF.

The chain couples TRBV10-3 to TRBJ1-1, with D uncertain. The CDR3 is 13 residues long. Trimming cost V 6 bases and J 1 base, with 9 bases left between them. Germline CDR1 and CDR2: ENHRY and SYGVKD. CDR3 DNA: TGTGCCATCAGGGAGACGAGGAACACTGAAGCTTTCTTT. Translating gives CAIRETRNTEAFF.

CDR3 residues: CASSPRRYTEAFF. In nucleotides, the CDR3 is TGTGCCAGCTCACCCCGGAGGTACACTGAAGCTTTCTTT. The chain has TRBV18 and TRBJ1-1, with D uncertain. Deletions cut 3 bases from V and 3 bases from J, with 8 bases between. The CDR3 loop spans 13 amino acids. Germline V gene data show CDR1 as KGHSH and CDR2 as LQKENI.

CDR3: CASSKTGGQMNTEAFF. CDR3 DNA: TGTGCCAGCAGCAAAACGGGGGGCCAGATGAACACTGAAGCTTTCTTT. V is TRBV11-2 and J is TRBJ1-1; tentatively, D is TRBD1 (6 bases). V was trimmed by 5 bases and J by 0 bases, leaving 16 bases between them. The V gene's germline CDR1 is SGHAT and CDR2 FQNNGV. The CDR3 has 16 residues. Together with reference TRBV11-2 and TRBJ1-1, the CDR3 gives the full variable domain: EAGVAQSPRYKIIEKRQSVAFWCNPISGHATLYWYQQILGQGPKLLIQFQNNGVVDDSQLPKDRFSAERLKGVDSTLKIQPAKLEDSAVYLCASSKTGGQMNTEAFFGQGTRLTVV.